This is a list of T cell receptor beta chains from one sample in a study of blood T cells in healthy people across ages. TCRdb called the 5' RACE reads again in MiXCR, with one record for every CDR3 protein. Here the sample spans more than 800,000 distinct CDR3 sequences, roughly 26% being singletons. Material: blood. These receptors originate from an elderly woman in good health. Both conserved end residues are trimmed from each CDR3. A D gene is named only where the DNA matches it firmly.

j_gene,v_gene,d_gene,CDR3aa
TRBJ2-7,TRBV7-2,TRBD2,ASSLAMPGLGYEQY
TRBJ1-2,TRBV6-1,TRBD1,ASSERGGGGYGYT
TRBJ2-2,TRBV5-1,.,ASSLADQGGTGELF
TRBJ2-5,TRBV5-8,.,ASSTSRDSQSETQY
TRBJ2-3,TRBV6-6,.,ASSYGVTQY
TRBJ2-1,TRBV24-1,TRBD2,ATSGGTIGGLTLAGASYNEQF
TRBJ2-2,TRBV7-2,TRBD2,ASRPTSGGAGELF
TRBJ2-5,TRBV12-3/TRBV12-4,.,ASSLKGAFQETQY
TRBJ2-2,TRBV20-1,.,SASQGFPGELF
TRBJ1-1,TRBV25-1,.,ASSDLIAF
TRBJ2-1,TRBV10-3,TRBD2,AISDTSGSFIGSYNEQF
TRBJ2-4,TRBV7-9,TRBD1,ASSPGTVLAKNIQY
TRBJ2-5,TRBV9,TRBD1,ASSRSEGQGWETQY
TRBJ1-2,TRBV5-6,.,ASRTNQGGYGYT
TRBJ1-2,TRBV20-1,TRBD1,SARPTGRLDYGYT
.,TRBV29-1,TRBD1,SVILTGTGTYEQY
TRBJ2-1,TRBV20-1,.,SARGRVGQF
TRBJ1-5,TRBV5-5,.,ASSFRGVSYQPQH
TRBJ1-1,TRBV30,.,AWSPPPQTNTEAF
TRBJ1-1,TRBV6-1,.,ASSEAAGGGRLTEAF
TRBJ1-2,TRBV9,.,ASSVTAVRGSGGYT
.,TRBV30,.,AWKGHEQKETQF
TRBJ2-7,TRBV19,TRBD1,ASSIRGPTSYEQY
TRBJ2-5,TRBV11-1,TRBD1,ASRTGDNEQY
TRBJ2-5,TRBV20-1,.,SATGDTETQY
TRBJ2-4,TRBV28,TRBD2,ASSSKREQY
TRBJ2-1,TRBV20-1,.,SASIGIERNEQF
TRBJ2-7,TRBV20-1,.,SALVSYEQY
TRBJ1-1,TRBV10-3,TRBD1,AISGQGEDIAF
TRBJ2-3,TRBV3-1,.,ASSQDPGTDTQY
TRBJ2-3,TRBV6-2/TRBV6-3,TRBD2,ASSRRSGRVTDTQY
TRBJ1-3,TRBV27,.,ASSSRDARSGNTIY
TRBJ2-6,TRBV5-5,.,AGSYQGPNLGGANVLT
TRBJ2-3,TRBV9,.,ASSVDASVSTDTQY
TRBJ2-3,TRBV12-3/TRBV12-4,TRBD2,ASSFRTSGGITDAQY
TRBJ1-2,TRBV27,.,ASAITRTVHYGYT
TRBJ1-2,TRBV20-1,.,SAGTGASSNYGYT
TRBJ2-1,TRBV7-2,.,ASSLTLPGALSYNEQF
TRBJ1-5,TRBV11-2,.,ASSEHPSNQPQH
TRBJ2-1,TRBV5-1,TRBD2,ASRLSGGPNNEQF
TRBJ2-3,TRBV5-1,TRBD1,ANSLAGGGWTDTQY
.,TRBV5-5,.,ASSLGSDHYEQY
TRBJ2-3,TRBV10-1,.,ASSESIDTQY
TRBJ2-2,TRBV5-1,.,ASSLGKSTGELF
TRBJ2-6,TRBV30,.,AWSVARTSGANVLT
TRBJ1-5,TRBV14,.,ASSQEGADHLYSNQPQH
TRBJ1-1,TRBV12-3/TRBV12-4,.,ASSFAARNTEAF
TRBJ2-5,TRBV6-6,TRBD1,ASRPRDRGVETQY
TRBJ2-1,TRBV7-9,.,ASSLVLGSYNEQF
TRBJ1-6,TRBV20-1,.,SARVGTEDSPLH
TRBJ1-1,TRBV7-2,.,ASSFRYGGVNTEAF